This section outlines one TCR beta chain sequence together with its context. This sample stems from a study of blood T cell repertoires in COVID-19. Study background: Acute and convalescent COVID-19 specimens originated in the United States, Italy and Spain.

The repertoire was sequenced with immunoSEQ multiplex PCR; TCRdb's copy has only in-frame clones and lacks some. The data hold 200,000 to 300,000 clones, with 84% observed a single time. Germline values: CDR1 KGHSH, CDR2 LQKENI. The CDR3 loop spans 17 amino acids. The V and J ends lost 4 bases and 0 bases, in that order; junction bases with no gene match: 4. V is TRBV18 and J is TRBJ2-6; 9 bases agree with TRBD1. This sequence originates from a man in his fifties or sixties with acute or convalescent COVID-19. The sequencing input was peripheral blood. CDR3 sequence reads: CASSRGTGISGANVLTF. CDR3 coding DNA: TGTGCCAGCTCACGCGGGACAGGGATCTCTGGGGCCAACGTCCTGACTTTC.